The count of the clone carrying this T cell receptor beta chain is one. Its target is unknown. The protocol attached unique molecular identifiers to individual cDNA molecules. TCRdb fed the 5' RACE reads into MiXCR, producing one record per CDR3 protein. The table includes around 55,000 distinct CDR3 sequences, under 15% detected once. This sample was taken from a study of early T cells in non-severe SARS-CoV-2 infection. On the study more broadly: The chains were unpaired, and the sequenced material was bulk RNA from unsorted whole blood. Notes on the study in general: Anti-spike CD8 responses were favored in VDJdb matching, and private and CD4 specificities were missed.

The sequences come from whole blood, collected at baseline. The sequence was collected from an adult who was a healthcare worker with PCR-confirmed SARS-CoV-2 infection or an uninfected control (not recorded which).

The CDR3 protein is CASSRLQGSHEQYF. In DNA form, the CDR3 reads TGCGCCAGCAGCCGACTTCAGGGATCCCACGAGCAGTACTTC. The chain is built from TRBV5-1 and TRBJ2-7, with D possibly matching TRBD1 (5 bases). Germline V gene lookup returns CDR1 SGHRS and CDR2 YFSETQ. The CDR3 is 14 amino acids. The germline V and J ends were trimmed by 4 bases and 5 bases, with 16 bases remaining between them.